These T cell receptor beta chains were read from a single sample in a study of shared clonotypes between healthy human individuals. The table came from immunoSEQ multiplex PCR; TCRdb's copy has only in-frame clones and leaves some out. This sample has 2 million to 2.5 million clones; 90% to 95% occur once, and the top ten carry 0.35% to 0.45%. Material: naive CD4+ T cells from PBMCs. Receptors were obtained from a man between 18 and 35 years old in good health. Some clones in this sample may be carry-over from other donors' samples. The CDR3 runs from the conserved cysteine through the conserved F or W.

J | V | CDR3
TRBJ1-1 | TRBV6-5 | CASSYSKQGVTEAFF
TRBJ2-5 | TRBV7-3 | CASSLSPRVGETQYF
TRBJ2-3 | TRBV4-1 | CASSSSGTDTQYF
TRBJ2-3 | TRBV6-1 | CASSDTRGAKDTQYF
TRBJ2-2 | TRBV5-1 | CASSGGLAGVSGELFF
TRBJ1-1 | TRBV18 | CASSLRTGENTEAFF
TRBJ1-5 | TRBV28 | CASKPRPNYGNQPQHF
TRBJ2-1 | TRBV2 | CASTQAYNEQFF
TRBJ1-2 | TRBV4-2 | CASSQAQGYDYGYTF
TRBJ2-7 | TRBV27 | CASRRMTSDSYEQYF
TRBJ1-1 | TRBV4-2 | CASSPSDRNTEAFF
TRBJ2-3 | TRBV27 | CASRPPGRILTDTQYF
TRBJ2-7 | TRBV2 | CASLKPQNRGGSYEQYF
TRBJ2-5 | TRBV2 | CASSRDRGEETQYF
TRBJ1-5 | TRBV19 | CASSILPIGGDNQPQHF
TRBJ2-2 | TRBV10-3 | CAISEPAEGRNTGELFF
TRBJ1-2 | TRBV5-6 | CASSEQGIYGYTF
TRBJ2-1 | TRBV7-2 | CASSLVADSYNEQFF
TRBJ2-2 | TRBV19 | CASSQRTGRGAGELFF
TRBJ2-7 | TRBV4-1 | CASRYGQGDGEQYF
TRBJ2-1 | TRBV7-3 | CASSLDFPYNEQFF
TRBJ1-4 | TRBV7-2 | CASSLGLMRGTYEKLFF
TRBJ2-1 | TRBV4-2 | CASSQGFGTGNEQFF
TRBJ1-2 | TRBV30 | CAWRDNFYGYTF
TRBJ2-1 | TRBV7-3 | CASSSRVAGDYNEQFF
TRBJ2-1 | TRBV11-2 | CASITSTAYNEQFF
TRBJ1-5 | TRBV4-1 | CASSQVQGWPGSQPQHF
TRBJ2-6 | TRBV27 | CASSPRAGPAGANVLTF
TRBJ2-5 | TRBV18 | CASSPGTRSPGTQYF
TRBJ2-5 | TRBV19 | CASSTVTGSYTETQYF
TRBJ1-1 | TRBV5-1 | CASSLYAGQTNTEAFF
TRBJ2-3 | TRBV12-2 | CASRLAALKGRDTQYF
TRBJ2-1 | TRBV19 | CASNAGITNEQFF
TRBJ1-1 | TRBV6-5 | CASSWAVRTEAFF
TRBJ1-2 | TRBV5-1 | CASSLSAGGKGYTF
TRBJ1-2 | TRBV5-8 | CASSFGRESGYTF
TRBJ1-1 | TRBV2 | CASSGEGMGTEAFF
TRBJ1-3 | TRBV5-8 | CASSLNYHSGNTIYF
TRBJ2-2 | TRBV28 | CASSYNRVRRTGELFF
TRBJ2-7 | TRBV6-5 | CASSYGPPWGNEQYF
TRBJ1-5 | TRBV20-1 | CSASPSVAQHF
TRBJ1-1 | TRBV28 | CASRIRQATNTEAFF
TRBJ2-7 | TRBV11-3 | CASSLGGPIGYEQYF
TRBJ2-3 | TRBV20-1 | CSAPGGDTQYF
TRBJ2-7 | TRBV7-8 | CASSLLAGGNSYEQYF
TRBJ2-7 | TRBV28 | CASSLVGISYEQYF
TRBJ2-7 | TRBV6-6 | CASRQGLLSYEQYF